What follows describes a single TCR beta chain. Its antigen remains unidentified. This sample is part of a study of blood T cells in healthy people across ages. Using a J-beta primer mix together with a sample-barcoded 5' primer, a second PCR was run for roughly 6 to 11 cycles. Each sample provided no less than 3 million CDR3-containing paired-end reads. One entry per CDR3 protein results from TCRdb running MiXCR on the 5' RACE reads. The table lists approximately 800,000 distinct CDR3 sequences, roughly 60% of them singletons. Germline CDR1 reads GTSNPN; CDR2 reads SVGIG (reference sequence). CDR3 size: 14 residues. The V gene end was trimmed by 0 bases and the J gene end by 8 bases; junction bases not matched to a gene: 5. Study-level results: Unsorted PBMC input precluded a conclusive naive versus antigen-experienced comparison. As age increased, TCR beta diversity per million T cells fell in a roughly linear fashion.

The sample was blood. The TCR originated in a man aged 25 to 40 in good health. This chain links TRBV30 with TRBJ1-4; 8 positions agree with TRBD1. The CDR3 sequence is CAWSVQGVREKLFF. The CDR3 bases are TGTGCCTGGAGTGTACAGGGGGTACGGGAAAAACTGTTTTTT.